This TCR beta chain appears in the sequencing data of a study of blood T cell repertoires in COVID-19 (dated by TCRdb to 2019 to 2021). Study-level background: The collaborator samples originated in the United States, Italy and Spain and spanned the acute and convalescent phases of COVID-19. Subjects who had been exposed to COVID-19, were actively infected with it, or had recovered from it provided the deeply sampled blood TCRbeta repertoires that made up the dataset. The prospective study material was composed of cDNA or gDNA derived from T cells, B-cell-depleted T cells, or PBMCs. The samples were drawn from the first 160 participants of the ongoing ImmuneRACE study and from 1,254 subjects provided by 6 global collaborators. The repertoires were released in a freely available public database intended as a resource for research on the immune response to SARS-CoV-2. HLA class I and class II types, where available, came from metadata supplied by the sample provider rather than from assay-based typing. Sample metadata almost always included a de-identified subject ID, COVID-19 status, age in years and sex.

Whole blood was collected in K2EDTA tubes by collaborating institutions according to the institutions' own protocols. For TCRbeta analysis, collaborators shipped samples as frozen whole blood, isolated PBMCs, or DNA extracted from either of those sample types. Comment on this clone: Its antigen is unknown. Base-call qualities are not available, and no considerably larger clone is one nucleotide away.

For CDR1 and CDR2, the germline V gene (reference sequence) lists GTSNPN and SVGIG. V is clipped by 0 bases and J by 2 bases, and the sequence between their germline boundaries is 11 bases long. Measured from the cysteine to the phenylalanine, the CDR3 is 15 residues long. CDR3 DNA only is kept here, 45 bases in frame from base 1. TCRbeta CDR3 regions were amplified from genomic DNA using the immunoSEQ Assay, a bias-controlled multiplex PCR. Per the original workflow: Within the assay, amplification of reference gene primers was used to estimate how many nucleated cells each sample contained. Sequence reads were collapsed and filtered to measure the absolute abundance of every unique TCRbeta CDR3 rearrangement. For each sample, productive Simpson clonality was calculated as the square root of Simpson's diversity index over productive rearrangements. In TCRdb, the immuneACCESS table is reduced to in-frame sequences with V and J assigned. These tables do not hold every clone; where another copy was compared, an unresolved V gene accounts for under half, and the others remain unexplained. V and J calls and clone size are those listed in that table; D and trimming were worked out from the DNA. This sample is represented by 97,000 or so clones; approximately 90% of them were singletons. Of the sample, 2% to 2.5% falls within the top ten clones.

Overall study outcomes, separate from this receptor: The amount of clinical and demographic metadata varied by source and participant and was provided uncurated.

The chain couples TRBV30 to TRBJ1-3, and TRBD1 may be the D gene, going by 5 matching bases. This TCR came from a middle-aged man with active COVID-19. Specimen: peripheral blood. The CDR3 loop reads CAWSVRRGAGNTIYF. Here is the DNA: TGTGCCTGGAGTGTACGGCGGGGGGCTGGAAACACCATATATTTT.